This TCR beta chain was profiled in a study of blood T cell repertoires in COVID-19. This clone has a single count. The repertoire was sequenced with immunoSEQ multiplex PCR; TCRdb's copy has only in-frame clones and lacks some. The repertoire holds 150,000 to 200,000 clones, with roughly 87% as singletons. Sequenced: peripheral blood. This TCR derives from a woman aged 40-49 years with acute or convalescent COVID-19.

The DNA for the CDR3 is TGTGCCAGCAGCCGCAACAGGGGGCTTAATTCACCCCTCCACTTT. Translated: CASSRNRGLNSPLHF. The chain combines TRBV7-3 with TRBJ1-6, with 9 bases lining up with TRBD1. Trimming cost V 5 bases and J 6 bases; bases outside gene matches: 5. Germline V gives CDR1 SGHTA, CDR2 FQGTGA. This CDR3 is built from 15 residues. The entire variable domain, with the rest obtained from reference TRBV7-3 and TRBJ1-6, is as follows: GAGVSQTPSNKVTEKGKYVELRCDPISGHTALYWYRQSLGQGPEFLIYFQGTGAADDSGLPNDRFFAVRPEGSVSTLKIQRTERGDSAVYLCASSRNRGLNSPLHFGNGTRLTVT.